The 28 T cell receptor beta chains presented below share a single source sample, sequenced in a study of T-cell memory formation after mild COVID-19. TCRdb recomputed calls from the 5' RACE reads with MiXCR, one row per CDR3 protein. The table records a few hundred thousand distinct CDR3 sequences, roughly 10% of them present only once. Material for sequencing was PBMCs or a T cell subset sorted from them (not recorded which). These receptors were obtained from a man younger than 35 who had mild COVID-19 (a few samples of this study predate the infection). Cell type and time point are not known.

The genes are TRBV28 and TRBJ1-5; D is uncertain. CDR1 MDHEN and CDR2 SYDVKM come from the germline V gene. Trimming left V 5 bases short and J 7 bases short, with 9 bases between. This CDR3 is built from 12 residues. The CDR3 loop is CASSVTVQPQHF. In nucleotides, the CDR3 is TGTGCCAGCAGTGTTACAGTGCAGCCCCAGCATTTT.

This clonotype was recorded a few times. The CDR3 DNA reads TGTGCCACCAGTCCTCGAGGCTCGGGGATCGGCGGCTACACCTTC. Encoded protein: CATSPRGSGIGGYTF. This chain uses TRBV24-1 with TRBJ1-2; unclear D gene. The CDR3 length is 15 residues. The germline V and J ends were trimmed by 6 bases and 8 bases, with 21 bases remaining between them. Germline V gene data show CDR1 as KGHDR and CDR2 as SFDVKD.

This clonotype was seen a handful of times. J is TRBJ2-7 and V is TRBV18; 11 nucleotides line up with TRBD2. Germline V lookup: CDR1 KGHSH, CDR2 LQKENI. V lost 3 bases, J lost 7 bases, and 5 bases stayed unmatched. This CDR3 is 14 amino acids long. CDR3 amino acids: CASSPTSGDSEQYF. The CDR3 bases are TGTGCCAGCTCACCGACTAGCGGGGACTCGGAGCAGTACTTC.

The rearrangement links TRBV12-3 or TRBV12-4 to TRBJ1-2, with D unresolved. The CDR3 covers 14 residues. V gave up 3 bases and J gave up 1 base, with 9 bases separating them. Here the CDR3 reads CASSLAGINYGYTF. The CDR3 bases are TGTGCCAGCAGTTTGGCAGGAATTAACTATGGCTACACCTTC.

This clonotype showed up many times. At one end the junction does not follow the germline gene, possibly because of a read error. The rearrangement uses TRBV2 and TRBJ2-6, with no clear D. The V gene's germline CDR1 is SNHLY and CDR2 FYNNEI. This CDR3 comprises 14 residues. The CDR3 spells CASSASSGANVLTF. In DNA, the CDR3 is TGCGCCAGCAGCGCCTCCTCTGGGGCCAACGTCCTGACTTTC.

The chain has TRBV6-5 and TRBJ2-1, with no clear D. The V and J ends lost 2 bases and 2 bases respectively, with 16 bases between them. CDR1 MNHEY and CDR2 SVGAGI come from the germline V gene. The CDR3 loop spans 17 amino acids. The CDR3 reads CASSYHAQEFPYNEQFF. CDR3 DNA: TGTGCCAGCAGTTACCACGCCCAGGAGTTCCCCTACAATGAGCAGTTCTTC.

This clonotype has just a few counts. V gene TRBV4-1 combines with J gene TRBJ2-1, with D hard to call. The CDR3 is 12 amino acids. Germline V gene data show CDR1 as MGHRA and CDR2 as YSYEKL. V was cut by 4 bases and J by 6 bases, with 7 bases left in between. CDR3 sequence reads: CASSPWGNEQFF. CDR3 bases: TGCGCCAGCAGCCCGTGGGGCAATGAGCAGTTCTTC.

This chain connects TRBV11-3 to TRBJ2-1, with 7 bases that match TRBD1. The CDR3 consists of 12 residues. Germline lookup yields CDR1 SGHNT and CDR2 YENEEA. Trimming cost V 4 bases and J 9 bases; bases outside gene matches: 3. The CDR3 nucleotides are TGTGCCAGCAGCTCGGGGACAGTTGAGCAGTTCTTC. Translation: CASSSGTVEQFF. Complete variable domain (other parts from reference TRBV11-3 and TRBJ2-1): EAGVVQSPRYKIIEKKQPVAFWCNPISGHNTLYWYLQNLGQGPELLIRYENEEAVDDSQLPKDRFSAERLKGVDSTLKIQPAELGDSAVYLCASSSGTVEQFFGPGTRLTVL.

The rearrangement joins TRBV4-3 to TRBJ1-5; D not resolved. V was cut by 0 bases and J by 4 bases, with 4 bases left in between. The CDR3 extends over 13 amino acids. In germline, CDR1 is LGHNA, CDR2 YSLEER. This CDR3 reads CASSQESNQPQHF. DNA of the CDR3: TGCGCCAGCAGCCAAGAATCAAATCAGCCCCAGCATTTT.

V gene TRBV9 combines with J gene TRBJ2-3, with D maybe TRBD1 (5 bases). The CDR3 length is 17 residues. Germline values: CDR1 SGDLS, CDR2 YYNGEE. The V end was cut by 0 bases, the J end by 2 bases, with 16 bases between. The CDR3 reads CASSVGRVYRITDTQYF. CDR3 nucleotide sequence: TGTGCCAGCAGCGTAGGTAGGGTGTACAGGATCACAGATACGCAGTATTTT.

This clonotype was counted ten times or more. This rearrangement joins TRBV5-1 to TRBJ1-4; D gene ambiguous. V lost 4 bases, J lost 2 bases, and 9 bases lay in between. The CDR3 runs 14 residues. The germline CDR1 and CDR2 sequences are SGHRS and YFSETQ. The CDR3: CASSETATNEKLFF. For the CDR3, the DNA is TGCGCCAGCAGCGAGACGGCCACTAATGAAAAACTGTTTTTT.

In this sample, this clonotype turned up a few times. This rearrangement joins TRBV7-3 to TRBJ1-3; the D gene is possibly TRBD1 (6 bases). Germline V CDR1 and CDR2: SGHTA, FQGTGA. The length of the CDR3 is 14 residues. V lost 3 bases, J lost 4 bases, and 10 bases lay in between. CDR3 in amino acids: CASSLTGFGNTIYF. CDR3 DNA: TGTGCCAGCAGCTTGACAGGATTCGGAAACACCATATATTTT.

This clonotype was seen a handful of times. The chain couples TRBV6-1 to TRBJ1-2, with D uncertain. Trimming removed 3 bases from V and 4 bases from J, with 6 bases in between. From germline, CDR1 is MNHNS and CDR2 SASEGT. This CDR3 has 12 amino acids. The CDR3 nucleotides read TGTGCCAGCAGTGAGGGTTTCTATGGCTACACCTTC. Translation gives CASSEGFYGYTF.

This clonotype was found a few times. The chain couples TRBV20-1 to TRBJ2-7; tentative D call: TRBD1 (6 bases). CDR1 is DFQATT, CDR2 SNEGSKA, per germline (reference sequence). Trimming left V 3 bases short and J 2 bases short, with 14 bases between. The CDR3 spans 14 residues. The CDR3 region has the DNA TGCAGTGCTAGTGGTACAGGGCTTACCTACGAGCAGTACTTC. Protein: CSASGTGLTYEQYF.

This clonotype occurred many times. The chain carries TRBV20-1 and TRBJ2-5, with 7 bases that match TRBD1. The germline V gene encodes CDR1 DFQATT and CDR2 SNEGSKA (reference sequence). This CDR3 spans 14 amino acids. The trim removed 6 bases at V and 5 bases at J, leaving 12 bases unmatched. The CDR3 bases are TGCAGTGCCAGTAGCGACAGGGTCCGTGAGACCCAGTACTTC. As protein: CSASSDRVRETQYF.

There are a few counts of this clonotype. The chain has TRBV6-2 or TRBV6-3 and TRBJ2-5; 9 positions match TRBD2. This CDR3 is built from 14 residues. V shed 6 bases, J shed 2 bases, and the junction held 4 bases outside the gene matches. CDR1 is MNHEY, CDR2 SVGEGT, per germline. CDR3 sequence (DNA): TGTGCCAGCAGCCAAGCGGGGGGACAAGAGACCCAGTACTTC. Amino acid sequence: CASSQAGGQETQYF.

The table lists this clonotype with a few counts. The chain joins TRBV6-6 to TRBJ2-7; TRBD1 matches 12 bases. The CDR3 contains 15 residues. With V trimmed by 5 bases and J by 7 bases, 9 bases remained unmatched. Germline V CDR1 and CDR2: MNHNY, SVGAGI (reference sequence). The DNA of the CDR3 is TGTGCCAGCAGTCGCCCGGGACAGGGGGCGCGGGAGCAGTACTTC. Its translation: CASSRPGQGAREQYF.

This chain uses TRBV4-1 with TRBJ1-2; a possible D gene is TRBD1 (6 bases). Trimming shortened V by 8 bases and J by 4 bases, and 17 bases separated the two germline ends. Germline V gene sequence: CDR1 MGHRA, CDR2 YSYEKL. There are 14 residues in the CDR3. CDR3 region: CASGSEGEGYGYTF. The CDR3 DNA reads as TGCGCCAGCGGATCGGAGGGGGAGGGCTATGGCTACACCTTC.

The gene calls are TRBV4-3 and TRBJ1-1, with D possibly TRBD1 on 5 matching bases. Trimming stripped 3 bases from V and 4 bases from J, with 12 bases between. The CDR3 is 14 residues long. From germline, CDR1 is LGHNA and CDR2 YSLEER. CDR3 DNA sequence: TGCGCCAGCAGCCATATAGGGGACCCCACTGAAGCTTTCTTT. Residues: CASSHIGDPTEAFF.

In this sample, this clonotype turned up a few times. The genes are TRBV29-1 and TRBJ1-2; a weak D match, TRBD1 (5 bases). This CDR3 is built from 13 residues. The germline gives CDR1 SQVTM, CDR2 ANQGSEA. V lost 4 bases and J lost 5, with 14 bases in between. The CDR3 nucleotides read TGCAGCGTTGTGAGGGCAGGGCTTTATGGCTACACCTTC. Protein product: CSVVRAGLYGYTF.

This clonotype was recorded at least ten times. The chain joins TRBV12-3 or TRBV12-4 to TRBJ1-5, with D possibly matching TRBD1 (6 bases). Trimming shortened V by 6 bases and J by 6 bases, and 12 bases separated the two germline ends. This CDR3 has 13 residues. The DNA for the CDR3 is TGTGCCAGCAGGCTGACAGGACGTCAGCCCCAGCATTTT. As protein: CASRLTGRQPQHF.

This clonotype was seen more than once but under ten times. The chain recombines TRBV7-6 with TRBJ2-1; TRBD2 matches at 16 bases. Germline CDR1 reads SGHVS; CDR2 reads FNYEAQ. V was clipped by 2 bases and J by 7 bases; unmatched bases: 14. The CDR3 length is 20 residues. The CDR3 protein is CASSLPGPPRGLAGGNEQFF. CDR3 bases: TGTGCCAGCAGCTTACCAGGTCCTCCGCGGGGACTAGCGGGGGGGAATGAGCAGTTCTTC.

The chain couples TRBV4-3 to TRBJ2-3; TRBD2 aligns across 7 bases. This CDR3 has 16 amino acids. Looked up from germline, CDR1 is LGHNA and CDR2 is YSLEER. Trimming removed 0 bases from V and 2 bases from J; junction bases left unmatched: 5. The DNA of the CDR3 is TGCGCCAGCAGCCAAGAAGGTCTAGCGGACACAGATACGCAGTATTTT. Translated: CASSQEGLADTDTQYF.

Many counts were recorded for this clonotype. This sequence joins TRBV7-2 and TRBJ2-2, with a possible D match to TRBD2 (6 bases). The CDR3 totals 16 residues. The germline gives CDR1 SGHTA, CDR2 FQGNSA. Trimming removed 2 bases from V and 7 bases from J, with 17 bases in between. The CDR3 region has the DNA TGTGCCAGCAGCTTACACCGACTAGTAAAGGGCGGGGAGCTGTTTTTT. The encoded protein is CASSLHRLVKGGELFF.

The chain employs TRBV7-9 and TRBJ2-7; 7 bases agree with TRBD1. Germline loops: CDR1 SEHNR, CDR2 FQNEAQ (reference sequence). The V gene end was trimmed by 3 bases and the J gene end by 6 bases; junction bases not matched to a gene: 2. The CDR3 consists of 12 residues. The CDR3 is CASSLTGLEQYV. The CDR3 nucleotides read TGTGCCAGCAGCTTGACAGGGCTCGAGCAGTACGTC.

This chain connects TRBV7-3 to TRBJ2-5, with D perhaps matching TRBD1 (6 bases). The germline gives CDR1 SGHTA, CDR2 FQGTGA. The CDR3 has 16 amino acids. Trimming took 3 bases from V and 0 from J, leaving 14 bases between them. The CDR3: CASSFLAGTHQETQYF. CDR3 in DNA: TGTGCCAGCAGCTTCCTCGCCGGGACACACCAAGAGACCCAGTACTTC.

The rearrangement uses TRBV12-3 or TRBV12-4 and TRBJ1-6, with a possible D match to TRBD1 (5 bases). The length of the CDR3 is 17 residues. V lost 6 bases and J 0 bases, leaving 15 bases between the germline ends. CDR3 residues: CASSPGASSSYNSPLHF. The CDR3 DNA sequence: TGTGCCAGCAGCCCTGGGGCCTCAAGCTCCTATAATTCACCCCTCCACTTT.

The chain is built from TRBV28 and TRBJ1-1; D might be TRBD1 (6 bases). The V end was cut by 5 bases, the J end by 11 bases, with 15 bases between. Germline V lookup: CDR1 MDHEN, CDR2 SYDVKM. CDR3 length: 12 amino acids. The CDR3 loop reads CASSRQALFAFF. In nucleotides, the CDR3 is TGTGCCAGCAGTCGACAGGCCCTCTTTGCTTTCTTT.